Listed here are 27 T cell receptor beta chains from one sample, sequenced in a study of cytomegalovirus exposure and HLA in healthy donors. Vbeta (60) and Jbeta (13) primers were used in the PCR. TCRdb's copy holds only in-frame clones and misses some; the assay was immunoSEQ multiplex PCR. The data show 150,000 to 200,000 clones, 82% seen once. Specimen: PBMCs. The receptors were gathered from a man aged 35 to 55 in good health and CMV-seronegative.

The table lists this clone with a few counts. This chain connects TRBV7-2 to TRBJ1-2; D not resolved. This CDR3 contains 15 residues. Per germline, CDR1 SGHTA and CDR2 FQGNSA. Trimming left V 4 bases short and J 1 base short, with 13 bases between. The CDR3 bases are TGTGCCAGCAGCTCCCGTGTTCAGATTAACTATGGCTACACCTTC. Translated, it gives CASSSRVQINYGYTF.

With respect to this clone: The sample holds other DNA sequences that translate to the same CDR3. The J gene is TRBJ2-2, the V gene TRBV6-6; a weak D match, TRBD1 (5 bases). This CDR3 is 15 amino acids long. The germline gives CDR1 MNHNY, CDR2 SVGAGI (reference sequence). The germline V and J ends were trimmed by 2 bases and 7 bases, with 14 bases remaining between them. In DNA, the CDR3 is TGTGCCAGCAGTTACCCTGGGTCAGGGTTCGGGGAGCTGTTTTTT. The encoded protein is CASSYPGSGFGELFF.

This rearrangement joins TRBV7-2 to TRBJ2-7, with TRBD2 identical over 8 bases. There are 15 residues in the CDR3. Trimming cost V 0 bases and J 3 bases; bases outside gene matches: 4. The V gene's germline CDR1 is SGHTA and CDR2 FQGNSA. DNA of the CDR3: TGTGCCAGCAGCTTAGCGGCCCGGGGGGGCTACGAGCAGTACTTC. Its translation is CASSLAARGGYEQYF.

This chain joins TRBV5-5 and TRBJ2-3; TRBD2 aligns across 9 bases. The CDR3 is made up of 15 amino acids. After removal of 0 bases from V and 2 bases from J, the junction contained 1 base not matched to a gene. Germline CDR1 SGHKS, CDR2 YYEKEE (reference sequence). CDR3 DNA: TGTGCCAGCAGCTTGGGCGGGGGGGTCACAGATACGCAGTATTTT. This translates into CASSLGGGVTDTQYF. Filled out from reference TRBV5-5 and TRBJ2-3, the complete variable domain reads DAGVTQSPTHLIKTRGQQVTLRCSPISGHKSVSWYQQVLGQGPQFIFQYYEKEERGRGNFPDRFSARQFPNYSSELNVNALLLGDSALYLCASSLGGGVTDTQYFGPGTRLTVL.

J is TRBJ2-5 and V is TRBV6-5; 7 positions match TRBD2. The CDR3 covers 14 residues. The germline V gene has CDR1 MNHEY and CDR2 SVGAGI. Trimming at V came to 7 bases and at J to 1 base, leaving 6 bases not matched to a gene. The CDR3 region has the DNA TGTGCCAGCACCACATCGGGGGGCCAAGAGACCCAGTACTTC. Its translation: CASTTSGGQETQYF.

The V and J genes are TRBV21-1 and TRBJ2-7; the table's D call, TRBD2, has no DNA check behind it. TRBV21-1 is a pseudogene. The CDR3 spans 15 residues. The CDR3 DNA is TGTGCCAGCAGCAAACGGGGGGGGTCCTTTGACGAGCAGTACTTC. It is translated as CASSKRGGSFDEQYF.

This clone occurred a few times. The chain carries TRBV9 and TRBJ2-3, with 16 bases fitting TRBD2. CDR3 size: 20 residues. With V trimmed by 4 bases and J by 3 bases, 14 bases remained unmatched. Germline CDR1 reads SGDLS; CDR2 reads YYNGEE. Here the CDR3 DNA reads TGTGCCAGCAGCACAGCGGGGACTAGCGGGGGGGCACGACTTACAGATACGCAGTATTTT. Translating gives CASSTAGTSGGARLTDTQYF. Full variable domain (remainder filled in from reference TRBV9 and TRBJ2-3): DSGVTQTPKHLITATGQRVTLRCSPRSGDLSVYWYQQSLDQGLQFLIQYYNGEERAKGNILERFSAQQFPDLHSELNLSSLELGDSALYFCASSTAGTSGGARLTDTQYFGPGTRLTVL.

The V gene is TRBV28, the J gene TRBJ1-2; the D gene is possibly TRBD1 (6 bases). This CDR3 is 15 amino acids long. Germline V gene sequence: CDR1 MDHEN, CDR2 SYDVKM. Deletions cut 8 bases from V and 4 bases from J, with 20 bases between. CDR3 nucleotide sequence: TGTGCCAGCCAAGACCCAGGGGTTCGCGGCTATGGCTACACCTTC. Translated: CASQDPGVRGYGYTF.

The chain joins TRBV9 to TRBJ1-2; tentatively, D is TRBD1 (6 bases). V was cut by 0 bases and J by 7 bases, with 13 bases left in between. This CDR3 contains 14 residues. The germline V gene has CDR1 SGDLS and CDR2 YYNGEE. CDR3 amino acids: CASSVDRVGSGYTF. As DNA, the CDR3 is TGTGCCAGCAGCGTAGACAGGGTCGGAAGTGGCTACACCTTC.

CDR3 bases: TGTGCCAGCAGTTTGCACTGGGCGAAGCAGTACTTC. Translated: CASSLHWAKQYF. The chain uses TRBV28 and TRBJ2-7; D is undetermined. V was cut by 3 bases and J by 8 bases, with 11 bases left in between. The CDR3 runs 12 residues. The germline V gene encodes CDR1 MDHEN and CDR2 SYDVKM.

The V call is TRBV5-1, the J call TRBJ2-7; D gene uncertain. CDR1 SGHRS and CDR2 YFSETQ come from the germline V gene. The V end lost 6 bases, the J end lost 1 base, and 8 bases lay between the germline ends. The CDR3 consists of 12 residues. CDR3 DNA: TGCGCCAGCATGGCGGAATCCTACGAGCAGTACTTC. It encodes CASMAESYEQYF. The whole variable domain, remainder taken from reference TRBV5-1 and TRBJ2-7, is KAGVTQTPRYLIKTRGQQVTLSCSPISGHRSVSWYQQTPGQGLQFLFEYFSETQRNKGNFPGRFSGRQFSNSRSEMNVSTLELGDSALYLCASMAESYEQYFGPGTRLTVT.

The chain employs TRBV6-1 and TRBJ2-2; 8 nucleotides align to TRBD2. This CDR3 region has 14 residues. The V and J ends lost 4 bases and 7 bases, in that order; junction bases with no gene match: 5. Germline CDR1 MNHNS, CDR2 SASEGT. CDR3 DNA sequence: TGTGCCAGCAGTGCCGGGACTAGTATCGGGGAGCTGTTTTTT. Protein: CASSAGTSIGELFF.

V gene TRBV13 combines with J gene TRBJ1-2; D gene unclear. The CDR3 length is 12 residues. The V end lost 2 bases, the J end lost 9 bases, and 10 bases lay between the germline ends. Germline CDR1 is PRHDT and CDR2 is FYEKMQ (reference sequence). The CDR3 region is CASSLYRESYTF. In DNA form, the CDR3 reads TGTGCCAGCAGCTTATATCGGGAAAGCTACACCTTC.

The rearrangement joins TRBV10-3 to TRBJ2-3, with a weak D call TRBD1 (6 bases). This CDR3 has 14 residues. Looked up from germline, CDR1 is ENHRY and CDR2 is SYGVKD. V was pared by 0 bases and J by 5 bases, with 9 bases between. The CDR3 loop reads CAISESGAGDTQYF. CDR3 coding DNA: TGTGCCATCAGTGAGTCGGGGGCTGGAGATACGCAGTATTTT.

CDR3 nucleotide sequence: TGTGCCAGCAGAGTCGACAGGGGGGAAGGCAATGAGCAGTTCTTC. Protein product: CASRVDRGEGNEQFF. This rearrangement joins TRBV6-5 to TRBJ2-1; TRBD1 matches 9 bases. CDR3 length equals 15 residues. Germline lookup yields CDR1 MNHEY and CDR2 SVGAGI. V lost 6 bases, J lost 6 bases, and 9 bases stayed unmatched.

The V and J genes are TRBV4-3 and TRBJ2-1; D gene unclear. CDR3 length: 15 residues. Germline V gives CDR1 LGHNA, CDR2 YSLEER. V lost 4 bases, J lost 10 bases, and 20 bases lay in between. The CDR3 is CASSLTEALTMEQFF. The CDR3 DNA reads TGCGCCAGCAGCCTTACTGAGGCCCTTACAATGGAGCAGTTCTTC.

This chain uses TRBV28 with TRBJ2-4, with D possibly matching TRBD1 (6 bases). V was trimmed by 2 bases and J by 2 bases, leaving 7 bases between them. The CDR3 length is 14 residues. Germline V CDR1 and CDR2: MDHEN, SYDVKM. The CDR3 DNA reads TGTGCCAGCAGTTTAGGGGGCCCCAAAAACATTCAGTACTTC. Translating it yields CASSLGGPKNIQYF.

This chain links TRBV18 with TRBJ2-1, with D possibly matching TRBD2 (5 bases). The CDR3 runs to 15 residues. Germline V gene data show CDR1 as KGHSH and CDR2 as LQKENI. The V end lost 2 bases, the J end lost 6 bases, and 14 bases lay between the germline ends. CDR3 sequence: CASSPIEGKGNEQFF. CDR3 nucleotides: TGTGCCAGCTCACCAATTGAGGGTAAGGGCAATGAGCAGTTCTTC.

This clone was counted between two and nine times. The rearrangement joins TRBV25-1 to TRBJ1-3; perhaps TRBD1 as D (5 bases). CDR1 and CDR2 from the germline V gene are MGHDK and SYGVNS. The CDR3 length is 14 residues. V gave up 4 bases and J gave up 5 bases, with 12 bases separating them. CDR3 coding DNA: TGTGCCAGCAGTGCACGGGGGGAGCGAAACACCATATATTTT. It yields the protein CASSARGERNTIYF.

V gene TRBV5-4 combines with J gene TRBJ2-7; 9 bases match TRBD1. V was pared by 2 bases and J by 4 bases, with 7 bases of the junction left unmatched. Germline lookup yields CDR1 SGHNT and CDR2 YYREEE (reference sequence). The CDR3 length is 15 residues. The CDR3 bases are TGTGCCAGCAGCTTTCCCGGGACAGGGAGATACGAGCAGTACTTC. This sequence encodes CASSFPGTGRYEQYF.

On this clone itself: This specimen includes other DNA sequences encoding the same CDR3. The chain couples TRBV5-5 to TRBJ1-1; D may be TRBD1 (5 bases). Deletions cut 4 bases from V and 1 base from J, with 11 bases between. Germline assignment: CDR1 SGHKS and CDR2 YYEKEE (reference sequence). There are 14 residues in the CDR3. The CDR3 sequence: CASSTRGGNTEAFF. In DNA form, the CDR3 reads TGTGCCAGCAGCACCCGCGGGGGGAACACTGAAGCTTTCTTT.

A note on this clone: Other DNA sequences in the same sample also yield this CDR3. The chain employs TRBV18 and TRBJ1-2, with D possibly TRBD1 on 6 matching bases. Germline loops: CDR1 KGHSH, CDR2 LQKENI. The V end lost 3 bases, the J end lost 5 bases, and 16 bases lay between the germline ends. This CDR3 region has 15 residues. The CDR3 loop is CASSPTGGGGYGYTF. The CDR3, as DNA: TGTGCCAGCTCACCCACGGGGGGCGGAGGATATGGCTACACCTTC.

This clone was picked up one time. J is TRBJ1-3 and V is TRBV7-6, with 11 bases matching TRBD1. The CDR3 has 17 residues. Germline CDR1 is SGHVS and CDR2 is FNYEAQ. V lost 5 bases and J lost 0; bases outside the gene matches: 6. CDR3: CASSLGTGGHSGNTIYF. In nucleotides, the CDR3 is TGTGCCAGCAGCCTCGGGACAGGGGGTCACTCTGGAAACACCATATATTTT.

The chain is built from TRBV7-2 and TRBJ1-3, with a possible D match to TRBD1 (5 bases). The germline V and J ends were trimmed by 4 bases and 0 bases, with 10 bases remaining between them. This CDR3 spans 15 amino acids. Germline CDR1 reads SGHTA; CDR2 reads FQGNSA. CDR3: CASSSQVTSGNTIYF. As DNA, the CDR3 is TGTGCCAGCAGCTCACAGGTTACCTCTGGAAACACCATATATTTT.

This chain links TRBV11-3 with TRBJ2-7; possible D gene TRBD1, 6 bases. The CDR3 has 15 amino acids. Germline assignment: CDR1 SGHNT and CDR2 YENEEA. Trimming removed 4 bases from V and 0 bases from J, with 13 bases in between. This CDR3 is CASSSSGQSSYEQYF. The CDR3 nucleotides are TGTGCCAGCAGCTCATCGGGACAAAGCTCCTACGAGCAGTACTTC.

This clone has more than one count but fewer than ten. This chain connects TRBV5-1 to TRBJ2-1, with D possibly being TRBD2 (6 bases). The CDR3 runs 15 residues. Germline lookup yields CDR1 SGHRS and CDR2 YFSETQ. V gave up 2 bases and J gave up 5 bases, with 14 bases separating them. DNA of the CDR3: TGCGCCAGCAGCTTTTCCCTAGCGACTAACAATGAGCAGTTCTTC. It translates to CASSFSLATNNEQFF.

This chain connects TRBV19 to TRBJ2-3; TRBD2 agrees at 12 bases. Per the germline V gene, CDR1 is LNHDA and CDR2 is SQIVND (reference sequence). The junction had 3 bases not matched to a gene; V was cut back by 8 bases and J by 6 bases. CDR3 length: 13 amino acids. CDR3 DNA sequence: TGTGCCAGTCGACTAGCGGGGGACGATACGCAGTATTTT. It encodes CASRLAGDDTQYF.